This paragraph reports one T cell receptor beta chain. What it recognizes is unknown. Measured with immunoSEQ multiplex PCR; TCRdb has only the in-frame clones, and not every one. The sample lists about 120,000 clones; about 89% were seen once. The CDR3 covers 14 residues. J gave up 1 base and V 7 bases, and 6 bases lay outside the gene matches. Germline CDR1 is LNHDA and CDR2 is SQIVND (reference sequence). The sample originates from a study of T cell responses to AZD1222 COVID-19 vaccine. Findings and limits, study-wide: Researchers report vaccine-associated CD4 TCRs spanning spike, with dominance at 160-218 and 743-854. White British donors predominated, females outnumbered males, and clonal diversity was possibly underestimated.

The sequence derives from an adult in good health. This chain links TRBV19 with TRBJ1-1; 7 bases are shared with TRBD1. The sequencing used peripheral blood, collected on day 0 of AZD1222 vaccination. CDR3 nucleotide sequence: TGTGCCAGTAATGCTCAGGGGGGGAACACTGAAGCTTTCTTT. It is translated as CASNAQGGNTEAFF.